Below, one TCR beta chain is given with its context. The antigen is unknown. The source of the sample is a study of shared clonotypes between healthy human individuals. Study results and limitations: The study found lower generation probabilities in non-shared clonotypes than in those shared by all four donors. Clonotype sharing levels among donors were expected to vary with sequencing depth.

Trimming removed 0 bases at V and 5 bases at J, with 11 bases between. The CDR3 extends over 14 amino acids. The germline V gene encodes CDR1 WNHNN and CDR2 SYGVQD (reference sequence). Naive CD8 isolation took CD45RO-negative cells positively selected for CCR7 and excluded terminally differentiated effector memory CD45RA+ cells. Original analysis: Without quality scores, immunoSEQ junctional reads could not be filtered like full-length reads. The method was immunoSEQ multiplex PCR; TCRdb's version includes in-frame clones alone and lacks a portion of them. The V and J calls and the clone size are those of that table, but D and trimming were determined from the DNA. This sample carries hundreds of thousands of clones, around 96% of them seen once, and the ten largest clones take 0.11%.

The gene calls are TRBV10-1 and TRBJ2-7, with D possibly called TRBD1 or TRBD2 (5 bases each). Source material: naive CD8+ T cells sorted from blood. The TCR was taken from a woman in her twenties or thirties in good health. CDR3 DNA sequence: TGCGCCAGCAGTGAGTCTTTGGTGGGGGACGAGCAGTACTTC. This codes for CASSESLVGDEQYF.